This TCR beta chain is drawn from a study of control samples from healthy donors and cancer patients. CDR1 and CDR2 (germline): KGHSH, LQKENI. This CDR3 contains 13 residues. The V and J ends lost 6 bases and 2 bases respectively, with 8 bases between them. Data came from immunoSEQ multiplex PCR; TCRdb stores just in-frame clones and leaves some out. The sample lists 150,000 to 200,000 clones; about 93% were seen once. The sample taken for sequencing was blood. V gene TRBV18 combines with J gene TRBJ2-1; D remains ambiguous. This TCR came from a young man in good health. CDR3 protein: CASSLEAYNEQFF. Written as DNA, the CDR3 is TGTGCCAGCTCGCTAGAAGCCTACAATGAGCAGTTCTTC.